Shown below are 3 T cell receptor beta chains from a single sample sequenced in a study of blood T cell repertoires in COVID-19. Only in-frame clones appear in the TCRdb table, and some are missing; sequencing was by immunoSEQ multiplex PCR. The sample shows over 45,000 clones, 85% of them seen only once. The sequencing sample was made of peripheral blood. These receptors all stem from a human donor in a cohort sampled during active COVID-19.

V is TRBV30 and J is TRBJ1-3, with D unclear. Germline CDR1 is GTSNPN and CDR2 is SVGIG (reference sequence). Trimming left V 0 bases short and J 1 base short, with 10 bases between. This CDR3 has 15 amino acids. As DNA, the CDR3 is TGTGCCTGGAGTGTAACGGGTTTTTCTGGAAACACCATATATTTT. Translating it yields CAWSVTGFSGNTIYF.

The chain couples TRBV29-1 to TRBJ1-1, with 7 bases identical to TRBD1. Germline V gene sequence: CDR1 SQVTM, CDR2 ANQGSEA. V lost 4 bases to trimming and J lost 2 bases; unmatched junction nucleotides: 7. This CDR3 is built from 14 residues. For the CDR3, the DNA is TGCAGCGTTGTCAAGAACAGGGGAAACACTGAAGCTTTCTTT. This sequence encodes CSVVKNRGNTEAFF.

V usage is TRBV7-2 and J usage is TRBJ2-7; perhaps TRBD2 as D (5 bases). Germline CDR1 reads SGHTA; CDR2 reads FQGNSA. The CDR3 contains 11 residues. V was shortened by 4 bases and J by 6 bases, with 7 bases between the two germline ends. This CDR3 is CASSSGSEQYF. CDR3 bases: TGTGCCAGCAGCTCGGGATCCGAGCAGTACTTC.